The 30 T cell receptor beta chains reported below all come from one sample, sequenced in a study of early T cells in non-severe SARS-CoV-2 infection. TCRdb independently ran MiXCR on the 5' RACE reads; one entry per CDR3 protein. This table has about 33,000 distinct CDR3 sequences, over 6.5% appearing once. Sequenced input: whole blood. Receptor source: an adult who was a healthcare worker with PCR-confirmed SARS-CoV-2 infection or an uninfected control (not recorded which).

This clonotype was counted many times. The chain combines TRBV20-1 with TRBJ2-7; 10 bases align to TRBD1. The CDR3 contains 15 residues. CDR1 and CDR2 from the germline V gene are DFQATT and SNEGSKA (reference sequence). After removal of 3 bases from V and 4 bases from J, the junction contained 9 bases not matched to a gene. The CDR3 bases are TGCAGTGCTAGGGCCACCGGGACAGGGGCTTACGAGCAGTACTTC. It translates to CSARATGTGAYEQYF.

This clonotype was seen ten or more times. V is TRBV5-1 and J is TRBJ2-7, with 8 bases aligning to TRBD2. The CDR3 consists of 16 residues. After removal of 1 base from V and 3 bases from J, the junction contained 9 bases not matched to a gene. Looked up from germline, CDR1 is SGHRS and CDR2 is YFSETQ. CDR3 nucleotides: TGCGCCAGCAGCTTGAAGGGACTAGATAGTTTCTACGAGCAGTACTTC. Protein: CASSLKGLDSFYEQYF.

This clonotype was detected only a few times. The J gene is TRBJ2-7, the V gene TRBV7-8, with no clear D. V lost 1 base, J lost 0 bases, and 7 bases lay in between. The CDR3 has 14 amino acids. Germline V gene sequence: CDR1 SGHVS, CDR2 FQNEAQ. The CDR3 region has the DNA TGTGCCAGCAGCTTAGAAGGGAACTCCTACGAGCAGTACTTC. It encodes CASSLEGNSYEQYF. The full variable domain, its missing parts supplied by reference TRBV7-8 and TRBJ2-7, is GAGVSQSPRYKVAKRGQDVALRCDPISGHVSLFWYQQALGQGPEFLTYFQNEAQLDKSGLPSDRFFAERPEGSVSTLKIQRTQQEDSAVYLCASSLEGNSYEQYFGPGTRLTVT.

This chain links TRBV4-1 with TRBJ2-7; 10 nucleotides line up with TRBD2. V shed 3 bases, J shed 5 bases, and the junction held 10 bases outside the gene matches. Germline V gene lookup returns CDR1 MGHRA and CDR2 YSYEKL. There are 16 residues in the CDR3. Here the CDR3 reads CASSHPRASGSHEQYF. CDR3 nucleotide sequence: TGCGCCAGCAGCCACCCCCGGGCTAGCGGGAGTCACGAGCAGTACTTC.

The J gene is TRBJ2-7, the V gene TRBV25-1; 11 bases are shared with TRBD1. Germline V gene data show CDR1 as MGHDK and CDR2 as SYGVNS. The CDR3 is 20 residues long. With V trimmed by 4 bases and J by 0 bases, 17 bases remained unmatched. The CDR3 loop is CASSVVPGQGALGHSYEQYF. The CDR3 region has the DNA TGTGCCAGCAGTGTCGTTCCCGGACAGGGGGCACTCGGGCACTCCTACGAGCAGTACTTC.

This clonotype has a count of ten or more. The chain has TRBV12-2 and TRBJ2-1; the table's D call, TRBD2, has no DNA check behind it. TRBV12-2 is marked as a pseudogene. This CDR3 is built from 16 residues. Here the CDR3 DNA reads TGTGCAAGTCGCTCCGGGACTAGCGGCCAGACATATGAGCAGTTCTTC. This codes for CASRSGTSGQTYEQFF.

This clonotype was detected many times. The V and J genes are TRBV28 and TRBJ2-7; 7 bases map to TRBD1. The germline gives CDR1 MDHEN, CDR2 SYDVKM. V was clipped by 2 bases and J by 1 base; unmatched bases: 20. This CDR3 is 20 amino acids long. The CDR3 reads CASSLNPTPIRPGGSYEQYF. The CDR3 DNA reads TGTGCCAGCAGTTTAAACCCGACCCCCATCCGTCCAGGGGGTTCCTACGAGCAGTACTTC.

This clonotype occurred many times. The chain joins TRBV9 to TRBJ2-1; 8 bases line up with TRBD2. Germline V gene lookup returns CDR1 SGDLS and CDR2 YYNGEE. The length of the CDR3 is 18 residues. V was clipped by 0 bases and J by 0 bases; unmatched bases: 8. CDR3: CASSVARGSGSSYNEQFF. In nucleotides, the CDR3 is TGTGCCAGCAGCGTAGCCCGGGGAAGCGGGAGCTCCTACAATGAGCAGTTCTTC.

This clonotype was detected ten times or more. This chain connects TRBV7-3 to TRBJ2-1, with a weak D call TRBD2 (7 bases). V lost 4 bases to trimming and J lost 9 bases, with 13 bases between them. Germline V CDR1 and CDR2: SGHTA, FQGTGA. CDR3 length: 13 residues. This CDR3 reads CASSSRGAFEQFF. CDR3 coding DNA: TGTGCCAGCAGCTCCCGGGGGGCGTTTGAGCAGTTCTTC.

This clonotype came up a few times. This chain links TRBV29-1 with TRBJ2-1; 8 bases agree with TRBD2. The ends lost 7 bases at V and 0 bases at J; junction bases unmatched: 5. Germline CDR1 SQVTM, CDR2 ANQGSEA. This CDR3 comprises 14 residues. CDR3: CSAGLGSSYNEQFF. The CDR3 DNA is TGCAGCGCGGGACTAGGGAGCTCCTACAATGAGCAGTTCTTC.

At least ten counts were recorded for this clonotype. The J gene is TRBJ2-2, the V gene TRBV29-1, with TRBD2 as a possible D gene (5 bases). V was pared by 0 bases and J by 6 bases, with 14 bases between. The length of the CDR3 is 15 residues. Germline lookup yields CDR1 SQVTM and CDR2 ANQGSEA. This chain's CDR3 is CSVEDLGSEAGELFF. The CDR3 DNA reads TGCAGCGTTGAAGATCTTGGTAGCGAAGCCGGGGAGCTGTTTTTT.

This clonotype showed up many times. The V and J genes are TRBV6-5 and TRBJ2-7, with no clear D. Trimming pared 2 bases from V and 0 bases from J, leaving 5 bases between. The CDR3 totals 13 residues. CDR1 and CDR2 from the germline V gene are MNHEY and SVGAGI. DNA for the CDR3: TGTGCCAGCAGTTACCCCGGCTCCTACGAGCAGTACTTC. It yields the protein CASSYPGSYEQYF.

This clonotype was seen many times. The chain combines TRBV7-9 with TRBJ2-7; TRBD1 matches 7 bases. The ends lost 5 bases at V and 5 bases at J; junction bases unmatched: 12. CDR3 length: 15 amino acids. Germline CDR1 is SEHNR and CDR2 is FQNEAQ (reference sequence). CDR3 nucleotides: TGTGCCAGCAGCCCCGCCCAGTCGACAGGGAACGAGCAGTACTTC. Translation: CASSPAQSTGNEQYF.

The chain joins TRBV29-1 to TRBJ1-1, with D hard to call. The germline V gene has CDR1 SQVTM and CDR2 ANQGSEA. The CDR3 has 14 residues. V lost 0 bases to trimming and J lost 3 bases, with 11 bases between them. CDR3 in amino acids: CSVEERPTYTEAFF. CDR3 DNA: TGCAGCGTTGAAGAAAGGCCTACGTACACTGAAGCTTTCTTT.

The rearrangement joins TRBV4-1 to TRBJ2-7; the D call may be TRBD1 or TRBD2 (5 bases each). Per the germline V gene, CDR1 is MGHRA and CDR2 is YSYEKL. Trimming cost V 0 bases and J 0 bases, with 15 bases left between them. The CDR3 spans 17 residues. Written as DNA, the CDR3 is TGCGCCAGCAGCCAAGATCGCGATACGGGGCGCTCCTACGAGCAGTACTTC. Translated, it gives CASSQDRDTGRSYEQYF.

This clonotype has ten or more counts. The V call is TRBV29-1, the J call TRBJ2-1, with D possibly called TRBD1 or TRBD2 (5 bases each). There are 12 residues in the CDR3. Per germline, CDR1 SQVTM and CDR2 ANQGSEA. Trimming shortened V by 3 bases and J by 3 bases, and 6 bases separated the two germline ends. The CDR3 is CSVEGDYNEQFF. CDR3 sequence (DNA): TGCAGCGTTGAGGGGGACTACAATGAGCAGTTCTTC.

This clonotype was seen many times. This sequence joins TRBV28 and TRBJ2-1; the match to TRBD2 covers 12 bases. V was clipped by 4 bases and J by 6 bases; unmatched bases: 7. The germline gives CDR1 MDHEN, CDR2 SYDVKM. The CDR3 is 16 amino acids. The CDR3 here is CASSYQTSGRPNEQFF. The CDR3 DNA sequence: TGTGCCAGCAGTTACCAGACTAGCGGGAGACCCAATGAGCAGTTCTTC. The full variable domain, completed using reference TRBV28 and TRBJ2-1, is DVKVTQSSRYLVKRTGEKVFLECVQDMDHENMFWYRQDPGLGLRLIYFSYDVKMKEKGDIPEGYSVSREKKERFSLILESASTNQTSMYLCASSYQTSGRPNEQFFGPGTRLTVL.

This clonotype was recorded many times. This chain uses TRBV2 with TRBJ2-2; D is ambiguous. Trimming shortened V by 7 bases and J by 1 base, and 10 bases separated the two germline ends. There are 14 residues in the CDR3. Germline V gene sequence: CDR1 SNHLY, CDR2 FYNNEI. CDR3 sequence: CASKEWRNTGELFF. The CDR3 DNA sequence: TGTGCCAGCAAAGAGTGGCGGAACACCGGGGAGCTGTTTTTT.

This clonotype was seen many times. CDR3 region: CSAGLGYYEQYF. CDR3 nucleotide sequence: TGCAGTGCTGGGCTGGGTTACTACGAGCAGTACTTC. The chain combines TRBV20-1 with TRBJ2-7; D is uncertain. The CDR3 sequence is 12 residues long. V lost 5 bases, J lost 3 bases, and 11 bases lay in between. CDR1 and CDR2 from the germline V gene are DFQATT and SNEGSKA (reference sequence).

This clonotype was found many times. The CDR3, as DNA: TGCAGTGCTAGACCCTCTGAGGCACCCCAGCATTTT. Residues: CSARPSEAPQHF. This chain uses TRBV20-1 with TRBJ1-5; no definite D call. The V end lost 2 bases, the J end lost 10 bases, and 12 bases lay between the germline ends. The CDR3 totals 12 residues. From germline, CDR1 is DFQATT and CDR2 SNEGSKA (reference sequence).

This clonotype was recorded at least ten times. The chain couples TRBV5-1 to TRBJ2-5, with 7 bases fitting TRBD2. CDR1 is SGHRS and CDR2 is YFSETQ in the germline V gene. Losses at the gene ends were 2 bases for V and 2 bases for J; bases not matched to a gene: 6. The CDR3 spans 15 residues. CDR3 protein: CASSFGRSGQETQYF. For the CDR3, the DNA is TGCGCCAGCAGCTTCGGACGTAGCGGGCAAGAGACCCAGTACTTC.

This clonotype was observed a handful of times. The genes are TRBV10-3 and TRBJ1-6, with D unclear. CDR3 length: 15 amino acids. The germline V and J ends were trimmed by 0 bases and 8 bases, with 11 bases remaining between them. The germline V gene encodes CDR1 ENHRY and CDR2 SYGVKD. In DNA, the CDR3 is TGTGCCATCAGTGAGTCGGCTGGGAGGGATTCACCCCTCCACTTT. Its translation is CAISESAGRDSPLHF.

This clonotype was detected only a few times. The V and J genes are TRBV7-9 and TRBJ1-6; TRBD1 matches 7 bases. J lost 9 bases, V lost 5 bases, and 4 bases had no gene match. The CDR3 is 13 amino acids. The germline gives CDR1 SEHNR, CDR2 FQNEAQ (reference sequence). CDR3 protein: CASSPTGSSPLHF. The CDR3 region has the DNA TGTGCCAGCAGCCCGACAGGGAGTTCACCCCTCCACTTT.

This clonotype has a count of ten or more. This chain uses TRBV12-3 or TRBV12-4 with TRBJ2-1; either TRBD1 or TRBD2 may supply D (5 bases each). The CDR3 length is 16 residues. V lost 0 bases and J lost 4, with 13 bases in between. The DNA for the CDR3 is TGTGCCAGCAGTTTAGCGCTGAGGGGCGTTTACAATGAGCAGTTCTTC. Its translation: CASSLALRGVYNEQFF.

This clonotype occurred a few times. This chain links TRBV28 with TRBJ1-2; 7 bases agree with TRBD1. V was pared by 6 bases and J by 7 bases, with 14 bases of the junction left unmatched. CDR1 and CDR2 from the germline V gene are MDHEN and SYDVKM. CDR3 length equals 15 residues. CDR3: CASSLPLVAGGGYTF. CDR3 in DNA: TGTGCCAGCAGCCTGCCATTGGTGGCAGGGGGTGGCTACACCTTC.

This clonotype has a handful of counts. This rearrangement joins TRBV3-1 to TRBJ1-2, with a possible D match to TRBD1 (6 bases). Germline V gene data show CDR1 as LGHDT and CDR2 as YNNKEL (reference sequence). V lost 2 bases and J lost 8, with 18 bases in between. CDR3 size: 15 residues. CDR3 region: CASSQTRGLTRGYTF. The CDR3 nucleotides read TGTGCCAGCAGCCAAACCAGGGGTCTGACGCGGGGCTACACCTTC.

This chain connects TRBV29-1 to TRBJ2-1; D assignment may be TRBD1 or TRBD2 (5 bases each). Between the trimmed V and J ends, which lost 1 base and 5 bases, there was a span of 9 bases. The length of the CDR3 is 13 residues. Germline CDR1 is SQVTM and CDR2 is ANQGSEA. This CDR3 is CSVEGGINNEQFF. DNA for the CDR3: TGCAGCGTTGAAGGGGGGATCAACAATGAGCAGTTCTTC.

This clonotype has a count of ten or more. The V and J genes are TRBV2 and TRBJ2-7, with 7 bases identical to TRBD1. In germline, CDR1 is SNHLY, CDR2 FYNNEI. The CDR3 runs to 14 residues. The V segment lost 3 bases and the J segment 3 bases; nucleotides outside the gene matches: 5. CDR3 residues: CASSDGTALYEQYF. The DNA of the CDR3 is TGTGCCAGCAGTGATGGGACAGCGCTCTACGAGCAGTACTTC.

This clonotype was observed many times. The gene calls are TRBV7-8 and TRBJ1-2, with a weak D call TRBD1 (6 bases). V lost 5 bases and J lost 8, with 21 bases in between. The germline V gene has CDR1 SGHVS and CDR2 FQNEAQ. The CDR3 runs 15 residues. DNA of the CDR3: TGTGCCAGCAGCCCGACTCGACAGGTCCATGTCGGCTACACCTTC. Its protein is CASSPTRQVHVGYTF. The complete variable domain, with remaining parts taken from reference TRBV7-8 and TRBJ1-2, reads GAGVSQSPRYKVAKRGQDVALRCDPISGHVSLFWYQQALGQGPEFLTYFQNEAQLDKSGLPSDRFFAERPEGSVSTLKIQRTQQEDSAVYLCASSPTRQVHVGYTFGSGTRLTVV.

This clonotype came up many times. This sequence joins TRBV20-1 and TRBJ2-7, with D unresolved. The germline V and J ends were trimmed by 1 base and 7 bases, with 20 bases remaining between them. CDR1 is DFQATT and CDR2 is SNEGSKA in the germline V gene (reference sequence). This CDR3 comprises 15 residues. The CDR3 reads CSARAVGQLGKEQYF. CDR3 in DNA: TGCAGTGCTAGAGCGGTAGGGCAGTTAGGAAAGGAGCAGTACTTC.